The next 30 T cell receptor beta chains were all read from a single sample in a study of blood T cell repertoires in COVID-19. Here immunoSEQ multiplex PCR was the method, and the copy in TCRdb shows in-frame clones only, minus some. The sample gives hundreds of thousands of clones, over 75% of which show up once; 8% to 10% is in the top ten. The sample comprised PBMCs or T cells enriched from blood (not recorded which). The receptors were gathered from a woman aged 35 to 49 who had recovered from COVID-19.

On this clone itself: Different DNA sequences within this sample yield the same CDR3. CDR3 in amino acids: CAWSPGGEYGYTF. CDR3 nucleotides: TGTGCCTGGAGCCCAGGGGGCGAGTATGGCTACACCTTC. The V gene is TRBV30, the J gene TRBJ1-2, with 8 bases that match TRBD1. Trimming cost V 3 bases and J 5 bases; bases outside gene matches: 5. The germline CDR1 and CDR2 sequences are GTSNPN and SVGIG (reference sequence). The CDR3 loop spans 13 amino acids.

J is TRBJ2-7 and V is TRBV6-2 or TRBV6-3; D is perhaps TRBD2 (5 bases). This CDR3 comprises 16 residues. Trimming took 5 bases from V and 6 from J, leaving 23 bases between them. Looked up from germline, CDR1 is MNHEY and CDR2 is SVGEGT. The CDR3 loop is CASSQVSGIQNREQYF. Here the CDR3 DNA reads TGTGCCAGCAGTCAAGTTTCGGGGATACAAAATCGCGAGCAGTACTTC.

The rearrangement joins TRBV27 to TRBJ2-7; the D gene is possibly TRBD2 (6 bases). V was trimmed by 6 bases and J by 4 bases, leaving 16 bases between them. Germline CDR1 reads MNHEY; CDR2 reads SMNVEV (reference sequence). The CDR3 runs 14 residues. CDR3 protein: CASSPRGLAYEQYF. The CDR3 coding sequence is TGTGCCAGCAGCCCCCGGGGGTTAGCGTACGAGCAGTACTTC.

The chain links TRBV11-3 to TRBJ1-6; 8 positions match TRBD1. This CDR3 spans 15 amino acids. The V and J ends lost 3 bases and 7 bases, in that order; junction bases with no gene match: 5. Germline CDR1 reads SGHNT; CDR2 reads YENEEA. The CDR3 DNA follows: TGTGCCAGCAGCTTTGAGGCAGGGGGCAATTCACCCCTCCACTTT. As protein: CASSFEAGGNSPLHF.

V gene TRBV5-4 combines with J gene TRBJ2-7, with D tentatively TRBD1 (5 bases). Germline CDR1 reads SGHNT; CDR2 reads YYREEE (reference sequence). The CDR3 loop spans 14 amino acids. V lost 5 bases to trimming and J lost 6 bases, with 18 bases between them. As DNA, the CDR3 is TGTGCCAGCAGTCCCCCCTGGGTTGGGGCCGAGCAGTACTTC. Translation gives CASSPPWVGAEQYF.

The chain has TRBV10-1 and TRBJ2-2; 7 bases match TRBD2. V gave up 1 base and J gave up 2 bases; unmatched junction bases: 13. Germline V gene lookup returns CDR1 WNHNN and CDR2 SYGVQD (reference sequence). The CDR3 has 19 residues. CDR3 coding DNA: TGCGCCAGCAGTGAGTTCCGATGGCTAGCGGAGAAAAACACCGGGGAGCTGTTTTTT. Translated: CASSEFRWLAEKNTGELFF.

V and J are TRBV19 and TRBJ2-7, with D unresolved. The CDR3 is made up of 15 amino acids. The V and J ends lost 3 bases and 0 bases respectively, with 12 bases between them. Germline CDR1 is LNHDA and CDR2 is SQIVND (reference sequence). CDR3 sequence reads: CASSIGQWLSYEQYF. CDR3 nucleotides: TGTGCCAGTAGTATTGGGCAGTGGCTCTCCTACGAGCAGTACTTC.

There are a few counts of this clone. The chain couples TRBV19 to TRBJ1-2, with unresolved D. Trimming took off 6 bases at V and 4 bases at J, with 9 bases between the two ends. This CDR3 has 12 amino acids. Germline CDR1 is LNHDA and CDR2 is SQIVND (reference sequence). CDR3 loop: CASSPTGYGYTF. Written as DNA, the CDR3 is TGTGCCAGTAGCCCCACGGGCTATGGCTACACCTTC.

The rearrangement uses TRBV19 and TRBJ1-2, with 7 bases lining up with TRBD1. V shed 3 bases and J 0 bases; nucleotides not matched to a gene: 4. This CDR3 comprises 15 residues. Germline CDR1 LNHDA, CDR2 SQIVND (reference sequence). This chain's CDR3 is CASSIGQAPNYGYTF. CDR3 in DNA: TGTGCCAGTAGTATCGGACAGGCGCCTAACTATGGCTACACCTTC.

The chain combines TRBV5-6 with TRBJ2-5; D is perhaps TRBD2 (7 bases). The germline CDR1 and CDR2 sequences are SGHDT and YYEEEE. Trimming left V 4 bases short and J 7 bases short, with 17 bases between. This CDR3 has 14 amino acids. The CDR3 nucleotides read TGTGCCAGCAGCCAAAGGGGGGGGCGCGGGACCCAGTACTTC. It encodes CASSQRGGRGTQYF. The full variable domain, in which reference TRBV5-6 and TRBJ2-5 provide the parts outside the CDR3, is DAGVTQSPTHLIKTRGQQVTLRCSPKSGHDTVSWYQQALGQGPQFIFQYYEEEERQRGNFPDRFSGHQFPNYSSELNVNALLLGDSALYLCASSQRGGRGTQYFGPGTRLLVL.

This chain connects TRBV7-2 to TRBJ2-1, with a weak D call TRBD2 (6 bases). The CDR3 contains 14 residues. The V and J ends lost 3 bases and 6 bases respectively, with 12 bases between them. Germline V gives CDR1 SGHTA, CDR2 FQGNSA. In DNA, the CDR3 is TGTGCCAGCAGCTTGGACTATGCCAGCAATGAGCAGTTCTTC. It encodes CASSLDYASNEQFF.

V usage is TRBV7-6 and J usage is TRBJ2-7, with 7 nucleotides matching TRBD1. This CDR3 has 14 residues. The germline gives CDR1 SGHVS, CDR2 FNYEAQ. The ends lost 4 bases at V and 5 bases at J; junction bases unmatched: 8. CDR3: CASSSDREFNEQYF. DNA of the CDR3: TGTGCCAGCAGCTCTGACAGGGAGTTCAACGAGCAGTACTTC.

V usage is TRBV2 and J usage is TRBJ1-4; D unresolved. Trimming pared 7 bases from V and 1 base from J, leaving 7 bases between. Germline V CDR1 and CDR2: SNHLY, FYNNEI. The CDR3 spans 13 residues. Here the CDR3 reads CASTQLTNEKLFF. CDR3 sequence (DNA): TGTGCCAGCACCCAGTTAACTAATGAAAAACTGTTTTTT.

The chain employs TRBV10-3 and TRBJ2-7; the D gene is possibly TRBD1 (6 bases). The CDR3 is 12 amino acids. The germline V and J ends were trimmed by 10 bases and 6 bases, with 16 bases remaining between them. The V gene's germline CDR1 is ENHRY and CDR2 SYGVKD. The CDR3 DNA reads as TGTGCCACTCGGGACATGTCGGGCGAGCAGTACTTC. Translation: CATRDMSGEQYF.

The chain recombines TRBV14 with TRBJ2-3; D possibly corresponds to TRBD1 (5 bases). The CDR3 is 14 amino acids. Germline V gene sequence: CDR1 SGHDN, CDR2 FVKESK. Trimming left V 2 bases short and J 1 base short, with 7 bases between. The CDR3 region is CASSQWGGTDTQYF. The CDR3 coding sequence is TGTGCCAGCAGCCAATGGGGCGGCACAGATACGCAGTATTTT.

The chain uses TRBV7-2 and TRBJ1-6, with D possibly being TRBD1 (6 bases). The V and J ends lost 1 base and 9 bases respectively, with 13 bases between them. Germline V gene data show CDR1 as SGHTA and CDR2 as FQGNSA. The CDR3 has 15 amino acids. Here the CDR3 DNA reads TGTGCCAGCAGCTTAGAGTGGGGGCAGGTTTCACCCCTCCACTTT. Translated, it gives CASSLEWGQVSPLHF.

The CDR3 nucleotides read TGTGCCAGCAGCAGGGACAACGGGGAGCTGTTTTTT. It translates to CASSRDNGELFF. The chain is built from TRBV9 and TRBJ2-2, with D maybe TRBD1 (6 bases). CDR1 SGDLS and CDR2 YYNGEE come from the germline V gene. V was pared by 4 bases and J by 7 bases, with 8 bases between. The CDR3 runs to 12 residues.

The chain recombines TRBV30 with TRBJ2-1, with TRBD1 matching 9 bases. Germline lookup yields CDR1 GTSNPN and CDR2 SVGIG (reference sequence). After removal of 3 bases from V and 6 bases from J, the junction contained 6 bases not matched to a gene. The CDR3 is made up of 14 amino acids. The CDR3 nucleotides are TGTGCCTGGAGCAAGGACAGGGGCCCCAATGAGCAGTTCTTC. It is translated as CAWSKDRGPNEQFF.

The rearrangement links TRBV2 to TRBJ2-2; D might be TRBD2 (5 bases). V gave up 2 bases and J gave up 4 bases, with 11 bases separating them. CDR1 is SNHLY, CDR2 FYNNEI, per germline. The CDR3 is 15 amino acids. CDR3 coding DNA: TGTGCCAGCAGTGAAATGGCAGGACTCACCGGGGAGCTGTTTTTT. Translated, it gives CASSEMAGLTGELFF.

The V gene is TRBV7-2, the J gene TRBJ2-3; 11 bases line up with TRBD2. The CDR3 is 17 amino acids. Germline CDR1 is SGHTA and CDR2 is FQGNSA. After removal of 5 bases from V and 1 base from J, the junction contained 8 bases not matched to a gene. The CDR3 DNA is TGTGCCAGCAGCCCGCCGACTAGCGGGGCCGGCACAGATACGCAGTATTTT. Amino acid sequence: CASSPPTSGAGTDTQYF.

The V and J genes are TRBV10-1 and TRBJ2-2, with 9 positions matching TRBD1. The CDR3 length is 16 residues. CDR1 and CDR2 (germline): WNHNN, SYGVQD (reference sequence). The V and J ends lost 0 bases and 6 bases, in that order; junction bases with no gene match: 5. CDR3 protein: CASSESNRGLAGELFF. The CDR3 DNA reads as TGCGCCAGCAGTGAGTCTAACAGGGGGCTCGCCGGGGAGCTGTTTTTT.

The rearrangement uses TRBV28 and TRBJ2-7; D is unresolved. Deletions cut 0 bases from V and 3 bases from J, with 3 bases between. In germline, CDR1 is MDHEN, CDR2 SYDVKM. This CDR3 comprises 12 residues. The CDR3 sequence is CASSLWSYEQYF. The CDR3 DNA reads TGTGCCAGCAGTTTATGGAGCTACGAGCAGTACTTC.

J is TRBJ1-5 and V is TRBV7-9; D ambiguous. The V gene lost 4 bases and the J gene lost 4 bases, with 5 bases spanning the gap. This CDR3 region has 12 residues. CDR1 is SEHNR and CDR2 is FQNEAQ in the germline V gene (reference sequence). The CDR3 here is CASSYTNQPQHF. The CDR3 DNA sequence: TGTGCCAGCAGCTATACAAATCAGCCCCAGCATTTT.

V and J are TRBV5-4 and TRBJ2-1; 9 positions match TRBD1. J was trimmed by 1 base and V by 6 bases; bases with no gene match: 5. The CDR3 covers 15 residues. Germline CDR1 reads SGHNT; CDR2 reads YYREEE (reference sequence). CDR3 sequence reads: CASTPGQGSYNEQFF. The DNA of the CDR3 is TGTGCCAGCACCCCGGGACAGGGATCCTACAATGAGCAGTTCTTC.

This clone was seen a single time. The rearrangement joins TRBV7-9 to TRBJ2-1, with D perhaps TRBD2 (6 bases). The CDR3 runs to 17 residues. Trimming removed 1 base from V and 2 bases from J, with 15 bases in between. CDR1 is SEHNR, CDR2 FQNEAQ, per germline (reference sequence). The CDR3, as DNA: TGTGCCAGCAGCTTAGATCCCGCGGGAAACACCTACAATGAGCAGTTCTTC. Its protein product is CASSLDPAGNTYNEQFF.

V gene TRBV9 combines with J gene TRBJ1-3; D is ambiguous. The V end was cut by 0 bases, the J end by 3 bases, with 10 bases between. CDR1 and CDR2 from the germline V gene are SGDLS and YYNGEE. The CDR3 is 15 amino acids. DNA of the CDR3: TGTGCCAGCAGCGTAGACGGAGGATATGGAAACACCATATATTTT. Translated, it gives CASSVDGGYGNTIYF.

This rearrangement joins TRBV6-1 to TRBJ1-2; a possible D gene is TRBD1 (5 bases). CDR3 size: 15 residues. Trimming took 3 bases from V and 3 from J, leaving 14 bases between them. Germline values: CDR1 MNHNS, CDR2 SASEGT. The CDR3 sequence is CASSDSREGYYGYTF. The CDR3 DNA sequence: TGTGCCAGCAGTGATAGCAGGGAAGGGTACTATGGCTACACCTTC.

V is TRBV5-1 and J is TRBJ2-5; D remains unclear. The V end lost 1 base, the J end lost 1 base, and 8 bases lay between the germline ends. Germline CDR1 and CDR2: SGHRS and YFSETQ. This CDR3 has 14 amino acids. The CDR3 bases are TGCGCCAGCAGCTTGTCCCCTTCCCAAGAGACCCAGTACTTC. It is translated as CASSLSPSQETQYF.

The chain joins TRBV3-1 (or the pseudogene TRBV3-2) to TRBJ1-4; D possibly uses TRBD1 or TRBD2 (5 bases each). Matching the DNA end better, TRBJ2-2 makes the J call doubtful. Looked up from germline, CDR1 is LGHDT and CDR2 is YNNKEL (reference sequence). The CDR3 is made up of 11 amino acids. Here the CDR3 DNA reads TGTGCCAGCAGCCAGGGACGGGAGCTGTTTTTT. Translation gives CASSQGRELFF.

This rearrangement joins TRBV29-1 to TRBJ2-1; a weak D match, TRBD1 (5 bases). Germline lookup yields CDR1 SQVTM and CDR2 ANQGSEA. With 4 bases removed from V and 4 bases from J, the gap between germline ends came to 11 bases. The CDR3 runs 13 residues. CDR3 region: CSVGQNIYNEQFF. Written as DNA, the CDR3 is TGCAGCGTTGGACAGAACATATACAATGAGCAGTTCTTC.